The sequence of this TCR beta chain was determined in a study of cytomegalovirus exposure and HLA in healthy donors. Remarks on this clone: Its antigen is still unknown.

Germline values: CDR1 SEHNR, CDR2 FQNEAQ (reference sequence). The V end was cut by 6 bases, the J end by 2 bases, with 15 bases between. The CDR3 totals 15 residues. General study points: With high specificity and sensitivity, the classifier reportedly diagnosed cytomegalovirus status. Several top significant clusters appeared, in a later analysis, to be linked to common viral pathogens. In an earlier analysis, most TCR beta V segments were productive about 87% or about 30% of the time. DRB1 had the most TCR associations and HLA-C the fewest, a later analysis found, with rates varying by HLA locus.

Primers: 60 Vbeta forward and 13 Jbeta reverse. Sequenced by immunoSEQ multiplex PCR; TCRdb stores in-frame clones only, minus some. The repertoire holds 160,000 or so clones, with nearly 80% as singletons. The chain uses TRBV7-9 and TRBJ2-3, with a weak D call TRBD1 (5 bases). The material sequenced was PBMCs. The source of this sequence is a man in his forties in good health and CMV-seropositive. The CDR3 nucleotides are TGTGCCAGCAGTCCGAGTACAGGATACACAGATACGCAGTATTTT. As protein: CASSPSTGYTDTQYF.